This T cell receptor beta chain was found in a study of OX40 agonist ivuxolimab in advanced cancers. Concerning the study at large: Ivuxolimab, which targeted the costimulatory receptor OX40 (CD134), was an agonistic, fully human IgG2 monoclonal antibody. Intravenous ivuxolimab was administered to patients every 2 weeks at six dose levels: 0.01, 0.1, 0.3, 1.5, 3 and 10 mg/kg. Of the roughly 54 patients in dose escalation, 19 had hepatocellular carcinoma, approximately 15 had melanoma, 9 had renal cell carcinoma and 9 had head and neck cancer. In the dose-escalation cohort, around four fifths of patients were male, and the mean age was approximately 64 years, with a range of about 23 to 85. Prior anti-PD-1, anti-PD-L1 or anti-CTLA-4 therapy was permitted, and about 40% of dose-escalation patients had received checkpoint inhibitors. Partial responses occurred in three dose-escalation patients: two with cutaneous melanoma and one with hepatocellular carcinoma. Peripheral TCRbeta sequencing aimed to test whether ivuxolimab altered TCR sequence diversity and caused clonal T-cell expansion. The paper describes the monotherapy dose-escalation part (N of about 57 patients) of the phase I trial of ivuxolimab.

Here is what the overall study found, with its caveats: In partial responders in the 0.1-3.0 mg/kg groups, normalized peripheral clonal expansion was found to be among the lowest, especially among CD8+ T cells. After ivuxolimab, more expanded clones were found on average in CD8+ T cells than in CD4+ T cells. The antigen specificity of the clonally expanded peripheral T cells was not determined. Low levels of normalized T-cell clonal expansion were also shown by some nonresponding patients. Clonal expansion of both CD4+ and CD8+ blood T cells was observed from baseline to week 6 at doses 0.1 to 3.0 mg/kg.

For sequencing of the TCRbeta CDR3 region, genomic DNA was extracted from the sorted cells. The immunoSEQ Assay was used to sequence the TCRbeta CDR3 regions. Sourced from immuneACCESS, this table was stored by TCRdb with only in-frame sequences that have V and J called. A share of the clones is absent; for the studies checked, an unresolved V gene accounts for under half, and the remainder has no known explanation. The table for this sample lists tens of thousands of clones; about 90% of them were counted only once. Roughly 0.32% of the sample belongs to the ten largest clones. As encoded in the germline V gene (reference sequence), CDR1 is LNHNV while CDR2 is YYDKDF. The CDR3 starts with the cysteine, ends with the phenylalanine, and has 15 residues. The kept DNA is CDR3 alone, 45 bases in frame from the first base. V is cut by 1 base and J by 5 bases, and the space between the germline ends is 14 bases.

Of note for this clone: Its antigen is still unknown. Base qualities are missing; no much larger clone stands one base away.

The trial excluded patients who had a history of autoimmune disease or were on systemic immunosuppression. Peripheral blood for TCR sequencing was collected from all dose cohorts at baseline, on cycle 4 day 1, and on cycle 7 day 1. The samples were taken from a phase I, first-in-human, multicenter, open-label dose-escalation trial of ivuxolimab. Adults with locally advanced or metastatic melanoma, renal cell carcinoma, hepatocellular carcinoma or head and neck squamous cell carcinoma were enrolled in the trial. Before TCR sequencing, CD4+ and CD8+ T cells were separately sorted from peripheral blood.

The specimen was CD4+ or CD8+ T cells sorted from blood, collected in a trial of the OX40 agonist ivuxolimab. The TCR sequence derives from an adult with an advanced solid tumor such as melanoma, head and neck, liver or kidney cancer. Recombination connected TRBV15 to TRBJ1-1; a weak D assignment points to TRBD1 (5 bases agree). The CDR3 loop reads CATSRGGGGATEAFF. The DNA sequence is given as TGTGCCACCAGCAGAGGTGGGGGGGGTGCAACTGAAGCTTTCTTT. Supplemented by the reference TRBV15 and TRBJ1-1 proteins around the CDR3, the complete variable domain is DAMVIQNPRYQVTQFGKPVTLSCSQTLNHNVMYWYQQKSSQAPKLLFHYYDKDFNNEADTPDNFQSRRPNTSFCFLDIRSPGLGDTAMYLCATSRGGGGATEAFFGQGTRLTVV.